Detailed here is one T cell receptor beta chain. Antigen: not known. This sample is drawn from a study of somatic mutations in cytotoxic T cells in rheumatoid arthritis. Study-wide points: Clonality of CD8+ T cells, which was compared between rheumatoid arthritis patients and age-matched healthy controls, did not differ significantly. Antigen targets of the expanded CD8+ clones remained unidentified.

TCRdb keeps only in-frame clones here, not all; method: immunoSEQ multiplex PCR. The sample consists of some 40,000 clones, around 80% of them appearing once. The sequence was obtained from a man aged 40-55 years in good health. Sequencing was done on a sample of CD8+ T cells sorted from blood.

CDR3 protein: CASSGRTYSGNTIYF. As DNA, the CDR3 is TGTGCCAGCAGTGGACGGACATACTCTGGAAACACCATATATTTT. This chain joins TRBV28 and TRBJ1-3, with D possibly being TRBD1 (5 bases). Deletions cut 5 bases from V and 0 bases from J, with 11 bases between. Germline lookup yields CDR1 MDHEN and CDR2 SYDVKM. This CDR3 is 15 amino acids long.